The 2 T cell receptor beta chains reported below all come from one sample, sequenced in a study of T cells in Graves' hyperthyroidism and ophthalmopathy (dated by TCRdb to between 2018 and 2021). To prepare the library, multiplex PCR was applied. Sequencing instrument: Illumina HiSeq 2000. Amplification of TCR beta CDR3 regions was carried out from RNA transcripts. The TCR CDR3 was subjected to a first round of RT-PCR using the HTBI primer set and the Qiagen OneStep RT-PCR kit. TCRdb reanalyzed the raw reads on its own, using fastp at Q25 for trimming and MiXCR for clone calling, and kept in-frame beta chains. All rows with the same CDR3 protein become a single entry with the most common DNA and genes. This sample holds about 560,000 distinct CDR3 sequences; 46% were observed only once. The ten largest clonotypes hold about 7.9% of the sample. The specimen sequenced was peripheral blood or thyroid tissue (not recorded which). The receptors were sampled from a young woman with Graves' hyperthyroidism. Donor details come from another sample of the same person, matched by shared clones.

This rearrangement joins TRBV25-1 to TRBJ2-7; the match to TRBD1 covers 8 bases. The CDR3 is 14 amino acids. Unmatched junction bases numbered 8, after V lost 8 bases and J lost 2 bases. The germline V gene encodes CDR1 MGHDK and CDR2 SYGVNS. The CDR3 DNA reads TGTGCCAGCTTGACCGGACAGGGCACCTACGAGCAGTACTTC. Its protein is CASLTGQGTYEQYF.

The chain couples TRBV9 to TRBJ1-5; 9 bases line up with TRBD1. The CDR3 loop spans 14 amino acids. V gave up 4 bases and J gave up 5 bases; unmatched junction bases: 4. Looked up from germline, CDR1 is SGDLS and CDR2 is YYNGEE. As DNA, the CDR3 is TGTGCCAGCAGCCGGGACAGGGACCATCAGCCCCAGCATTTT. It is translated as CASSRDRDHQPQHF.